Listed here are 27 T cell receptor beta chains from one sample, sequenced in a study of T cells after yellow fever vaccination. TCRdb re-analysed the 5' RACE reads in MiXCR, keeping a single row per CDR3 protein. The sample lists about 130,000 distinct CDR3 sequences, more than 7.5% seen once, with around 40% in the top ten. The input for sequencing was CD8+ T cells sorted from PBMCs, taken on the day of the yellow fever booster vaccination. These receptors all come from a man in his late teens or twenties who received the YFV17D yellow fever vaccine.

This clonotype was observed a few times. The rearrangement joins TRBV7-2 to TRBJ2-7, with D perhaps assigned TRBD1 or TRBD2 (6 bases each). V lost 1 base to trimming and J lost 2 bases, with 9 bases between them. This CDR3 has 14 amino acids. Germline lookup yields CDR1 SGHTA and CDR2 FQGNSA. Here the CDR3 reads CASSLGGDTYEQYF. For the CDR3, the DNA is TGTGCCAGCAGCTTAGGCGGGGACACCTACGAGCAGTACTTC.

This clonotype was recorded many times. This chain links TRBV27 with TRBJ1-4; possibly TRBD1 for D (5 bases). The CDR3 has 14 amino acids. With 6 bases removed from V and 6 bases from J, the gap between germline ends came to 14 bases. Germline V CDR1 and CDR2: MNHEY, SMNVEV (reference sequence). CDR3 DNA: TGTGCCAGCAGACCGGGCGGGGGGGATGAAAAACTGTTTTTT. Translating it yields CASRPGGGDEKLFF.

This clonotype has at least ten counts. The chain combines TRBV7-2 with TRBJ2-1, with D possibly TRBD2 on 7 matching bases. The ends were cut back, 1 base at V and 9 bases at J, with 19 bases in the middle. The CDR3 loop spans 16 amino acids. Germline V gene sequence: CDR1 SGHTA, CDR2 FQGNSA. CDR3 coding DNA: TGTGCCAGCAGCTTAGTACCGGGGGGCTCTTTCCGTGAGCAGTTCTTC. Translating it yields CASSLVPGGSFREQFF.

Many counts were recorded for this clonotype. The rearrangement uses TRBV29-1 and TRBJ1-2, with 11 bases fitting TRBD1. Trimming removed 0 bases from V and 7 bases from J; junction bases left unmatched: 7. Germline CDR1 and CDR2: SQVTM and ANQGSEA. The CDR3 has 15 amino acids. The CDR3 loop reads CSVEDGQGASGGYTF. The DNA of the CDR3 is TGCAGCGTTGAAGATGGACAGGGGGCTTCGGGTGGCTACACCTTC.

This clonotype was seen at least ten times. V is TRBV11-2 and J is TRBJ2-1, with D perhaps given as TRBD1 or TRBD2 (5 bases each). Germline lookup yields CDR1 SGHAT and CDR2 FQNNGV. V was pared by 4 bases and J by 13 bases, with 8 bases between. The CDR3 runs 10 residues. CDR3 protein: CASSSGPQFF. The CDR3 bases are TGTGCCAGCAGCTCGGGACCCCAGTTCTTC.

This clonotype has a count of ten or more. The J gene is TRBJ1-2, the V gene TRBV12-3 or TRBV12-4; unclear D gene. The CDR3 covers 14 residues. Trimming took 2 bases from V and 0 from J, leaving 7 bases between them. CDR3 DNA sequence: TGTGCCAGCAGTTTATTGGTTACTAACTATGGCTACACCTTC. It encodes CASSLLVTNYGYTF.

The chain combines TRBV7-9 with TRBJ2-7, with 10 bases fitting TRBD1. The CDR3 loop spans 14 amino acids. J gave up 6 bases and V 5 bases, and 7 bases lay outside the gene matches. In germline, CDR1 is SEHNR, CDR2 FQNEAQ (reference sequence). CDR3 sequence reads: CASSTGTGDSEQYF. The CDR3 nucleotides read TGTGCCAGCAGCACCGGGACAGGGGACAGCGAGCAGTACTTC. Full variable domain (remainder filled in from reference TRBV7-9 and TRBJ2-7): DTGVSQNPRHKITKRGQNVTFRCDPISEHNRLYWYRQTLGQGPEFLTYFQNEAQLEKSRLLSDRFSAERPKGSFSTLEIQRTEQGDSAMYLCASSTGTGDSEQYFGPGTRLTVT.

The rearrangement links TRBV5-1 to TRBJ2-1; D is undetermined. Germline V CDR1 and CDR2: SGHRS, YFSETQ. The V end was cut by 0 bases, the J end by 6 bases, with 10 bases between. CDR3 length: 14 amino acids. CDR3 amino acids: CASSLGRAGNEQFF. CDR3 DNA: TGCGCCAGCAGCTTGGGGCGCGCCGGCAATGAGCAGTTCTTC.

V and J are TRBV15 and TRBJ2-2; 7 bases are a match to TRBD2. V lost 1 base and J lost 1; bases outside the gene matches: 6. Germline V gives CDR1 LNHNV, CDR2 YYDKDF (reference sequence). The CDR3 is 17 residues long. The CDR3 region has the DNA TGTGCCACCAGCAGAGTGATGGCGGGGGTGAACACCGGGGAGCTGTTTTTT. It yields the protein CATSRVMAGVNTGELFF.

V gene TRBV4-1 combines with J gene TRBJ1-1; D gene unclear. Germline V CDR1 and CDR2: MGHRA, YSYEKL. There are 13 residues in the CDR3. Trimming took 0 bases from V and 4 from J, leaving 6 bases between them. CDR3 bases: TGCGCCAGCAGCCAAGATAAGGGCACTGAAGCTTTCTTT. Translating gives CASSQDKGTEAFF.

This clonotype has just a few counts. This rearrangement joins TRBV20-1 to TRBJ2-2, with D possibly matching TRBD1 (5 bases). Trimming cost V 4 bases and J 0 bases, with 9 bases left between them. Germline V lookup: CDR1 DFQATT, CDR2 SNEGSKA (reference sequence). This CDR3 contains 14 residues. The CDR3 loop is CSAKQATNTGELFF. CDR3 DNA sequence: TGCAGTGCTAAACAGGCAACGAACACCGGGGAGCTGTTTTTT.

In its sample, this clonotype was seen a few times. The chain uses TRBV4-1 and TRBJ2-7, with D possibly matching TRBD1 (5 bases). The CDR3 consists of 15 residues. V shed 4 bases and J shed 6 bases, with 19 bases lying between them. Germline assignment: CDR1 MGHRA and CDR2 YSYEKL. CDR3 amino acids: CASSPSRGVYREQYF. CDR3 DNA: TGCGCCAGCAGCCCCTCAAGGGGTGTTTACCGCGAGCAGTACTTC.

The chain couples TRBV9 to TRBJ2-7, with 11 bases aligning to TRBD2. CDR1 and CDR2 (germline): SGDLS, YYNGEE. V dropped 3 bases and J dropped 2; count of bases not matched to a gene: 1. CDR3 size: 14 residues. The CDR3 sequence is CASSASGGPYEQYF. CDR3 in DNA: TGTGCCAGCAGCGCTAGCGGGGGGCCCTACGAGCAGTACTTC.

The chain uses TRBV7-6 and TRBJ2-7; 7 positions agree with TRBD2. CDR1 SGHVS and CDR2 FNYEAQ come from the germline V gene. The CDR3 loop spans 13 amino acids. The trim removed 1 base at V and 6 bases at J, leaving 3 bases unmatched. The CDR3 reads CASSLGEGREQYV. The DNA for the CDR3 is TGTGCCAGCAGCTTAGGGGAGGGGCGCGAGCAGTACGTC.

This clonotype was counted a few times. The chain couples TRBV12-3 or TRBV12-4 to TRBJ1-5; no firm D call. V lost 3 bases to trimming and J lost 16 bases, with 13 bases between them. This CDR3 contains 11 residues. Here the CDR3 DNA reads TGTGCCAGCAGTTTTGGGCCTGAGAGACATTTT. Protein: CASSFGPERHF.

This clonotype was picked up a small number of times. The J gene is TRBJ2-5, the V gene TRBV4-3; unclear D gene. The germline gives CDR1 LGHNA, CDR2 YSLEER. V was pared by 0 bases and J by 1 base, with 9 bases between. The CDR3 contains 15 residues. The CDR3 is CASSQETPSQETQYF. The CDR3 nucleotides are TGCGCCAGCAGCCAAGAAACTCCCAGCCAAGAGACCCAGTACTTC.

The sample holds a few counts of this clonotype. This chain joins TRBV7-8 and TRBJ2-7; maybe TRBD2 (6 bases). The germline gives CDR1 SGHVS, CDR2 FQNEAQ. The CDR3 covers 14 residues. V shed 1 base and J shed 2 bases, with 9 bases lying between them. CDR3 residues: CASSLGGVTYEQYF. The CDR3 region has the DNA TGTGCCAGCAGCTTAGGCGGGGTTACCTACGAGCAGTACTTC.

The chain is built from TRBV4-1 and TRBJ1-1; TRBD1 aligns across 7 bases. CDR1 is MGHRA, CDR2 YSYEKL, per germline. Trimming cost V 10 bases and J 1 base; bases outside gene matches: 6. The CDR3 contains 13 residues. CDR3 protein: CATTGMGNTEAFF. The CDR3 coding sequence is TGCGCCACGACAGGGATGGGGAACACTGAAGCTTTCTTT.

This clonotype occurred a few times. The V call is TRBV9, the J call TRBJ2-5; D is possibly TRBD2 (7 bases). The germline CDR1 and CDR2 sequences are SGDLS and YYNGEE. The CDR3 is made up of 16 amino acids. V was shortened by 3 bases and J by 5 bases, with 20 bases between the two germline ends. The CDR3: CASSAPGGHGAETQYF. CDR3 DNA: TGTGCCAGCAGCGCTCCGGGGGGCCACGGGGCGGAGACCCAGTACTTC.

The chain uses TRBV11-2 and TRBJ2-7; 9 positions match TRBD2. Losses at the gene ends were 2 bases for V and 5 bases for J; bases not matched to a gene: 4. The CDR3 consists of 14 residues. Per germline, CDR1 SGHAT and CDR2 FQNNGV. This CDR3 is CASSLFSGGNEQYF. The DNA of the CDR3 is TGTGCCAGCAGCTTATTTAGCGGGGGAAACGAGCAGTACTTC. Filled out from reference TRBV11-2 and TRBJ2-7, the complete variable domain reads EAGVAQSPRYKIIEKRQSVAFWCNPISGHATLYWYQQILGQGPKLLIQFQNNGVVDDSQLPKDRFSAERLKGVDSTLKIQPAKLEDSAVYLCASSLFSGGNEQYFGPGTRLTVT.

This clonotype was seen ten or more times. The V and J genes are TRBV28 and TRBJ1-6; D might be TRBD1 (5 bases). Trimming removed 3 bases from V and 7 bases from J, with 16 bases in between. Germline V gene sequence: CDR1 MDHEN, CDR2 SYDVKM. The CDR3 runs to 16 residues. In DNA, the CDR3 is TGTGCCAGCAGTTTTCTCGGGGGAGGTGAGAATTCACCCCTCCACTTT. This translates into CASSFLGGGENSPLHF.

This clonotype was observed at least ten times. The genes are TRBV10-3 and TRBJ2-5, with TRBD1 matching over 7 bases. Trimming at V came to 8 bases and at J to 2 bases, leaving 11 bases not matched to a gene. Germline-derived CDR1 and CDR2 are ENHRY and SYGVKD. The CDR3 contains 15 residues. The CDR3 loop is CAIGFGTESQETQYF. The CDR3 nucleotides are TGTGCCATCGGTTTCGGGACAGAGTCACAAGAGACCCAGTACTTC.

This clonotype was observed a handful of times. The rearrangement joins TRBV7-9 to TRBJ2-7; D possibly corresponds to TRBD1 (6 bases). With 4 bases removed from V and 3 bases from J, the gap between germline ends came to 13 bases. The CDR3 runs 14 residues. CDR1 is SEHNR, CDR2 FQNEAQ, per germline (reference sequence). In nucleotides, the CDR3 is TGTGCCAGCAGCTCCCCGGGACAAGGCTACGAGCAGTACTTC. Amino acids: CASSSPGQGYEQYF.

The chain combines TRBV19 with TRBJ1-5, with D tentatively TRBD1 (5 bases). Deletions cut 1 base from V and 1 base from J, with 8 bases between. CDR1 LNHDA and CDR2 SQIVND come from the germline V gene (reference sequence). This CDR3 contains 15 residues. CDR3 in amino acids: CASSIAGRSNQPQHF. DNA for the CDR3: TGTGCCAGTAGTATAGCAGGGAGGAGCAATCAGCCCCAGCATTTT.

This clonotype was counted ten times or more. The chain joins TRBV6-5 to TRBJ1-2; D not resolved. Germline loops: CDR1 MNHEY, CDR2 SVGAGI. Between the trimmed V and J ends, which lost 6 bases and 4 bases, there was a span of 15 bases. The CDR3 is 14 amino acids. CDR3 nucleotide sequence: TGTGCCAGCAGCCTCGGGATGCAGCCCTATGGCTACACCTTC. It codes for CASSLGMQPYGYTF.

This clonotype was seen only a few times. The V gene is TRBV11-2, the J gene TRBJ2-3; D is perhaps TRBD2 (6 bases). The CDR3 length is 13 residues. The germline gives CDR1 SGHAT, CDR2 FQNNGV. The V gene lost 6 bases and the J gene lost 2 bases, with 9 bases spanning the gap. For the CDR3, the DNA is TGTGCCAGCAGGGACTACACCACAGATACGCAGTATTTT. Its protein product is CASRDYTTDTQYF. Variable domain in full (rest from reference TRBV11-2 and TRBJ2-3): EAGVAQSPRYKIIEKRQSVAFWCNPISGHATLYWYQQILGQGPKLLIQFQNNGVVDDSQLPKDRFSAERLKGVDSTLKIQPAKLEDSAVYLCASRDYTTDTQYFGPGTRLTVL.

This clonotype was counted only a few times. This rearrangement joins TRBV19 to TRBJ1-1; 7 bases align to TRBD1. The V gene end was trimmed by 9 bases and the J gene end by 8 bases; junction bases not matched to a gene: 15. Germline CDR1 reads LNHDA; CDR2 reads SQIVND (reference sequence). There are 14 residues in the CDR3. The CDR3 protein is CASWTGSGVGEAFF. CDR3 DNA: TGTGCCAGCTGGACAGGATCGGGGGTTGGAGAAGCTTTCTTT.